Given below is one T cell receptor beta chain in context. What it recognizes is unknown. Trimming pared 10 bases from V and 7 bases from J, leaving 23 bases between. This CDR3 has 15 residues. CDR1 is SGHDN and CDR2 is FVKESK in the germline V gene. RNA transcripts yielded amplified TCR beta CDR3 regions. The primer set for the first-round RT-PCR of the TCR CDR3 was HTBI. TCRdb reanalysed the multiplex PCR reads using MiXCR and keeps one entry per CDR3 protein. The sample lists about 210,000 distinct CDR3 sequences; more than 15% were seen once. The sample comes from a study of T cells in Graves' hyperthyroidism and ophthalmopathy. Overall study findings and caveats: Most thyroid clonotypes that were expanded above 0.001 also turned up in blood.

Graves' hyperthyroidism without ophthalmopathy progression within 18 months was termed stable. Researchers barred patients who had uncontrolled infection, other autoimmune disease, pregnancy or lactation. The diagnostic basis comprised clinical symptoms, serum thyroxine and TRAb, thyroid ultrasound and orbital computed tomography. This TCR derives from a man aged 50 or older with Graves' hyperthyroidism. The sequencing input was blood. The V gene is TRBV14, the J gene TRBJ2-1, with D maybe TRBD1 (8 bases). The chain's CDR3 is CATSQGGFPANEQFF. The DNA for the CDR3 is TGTGCCACTTCACAGGGGGGGTTCCCGGCTAATGAGCAGTTCTTC.